A selection of T cell receptor beta chains follows, all from one sample in a study of blood T cells in healthy people across ages. TCRdb reprocessed the 5' RACE reads with MiXCR, giving one entry per CDR3 protein. The table includes about 560,000 distinct CDR3 sequences, about 27% detected once. The sample was also linked to a second study, of T cells of mothers and their children.

Sequencing was done on a sample of blood. These receptors originate from a boy aged 2 to 10 in good health. Both conserved end residues are part of each CDR3. The D gene is left open where the match is weak. For some rows the clone size is stated as once, few or many, or as a class when expanded; others skip it.

D	J	V	size	CDR3	DNA
TRBD2	TRBJ2-7	TRBV7-9	.	CASRVGGSTEYF	TGTGCCAGCAGGGTGGGAGGGTCTACGGAGTACTTC
TRBD2	TRBJ2-7	TRBV28	.	CASSLAGGGTYEQYF	TGTGCCAGCAGTTTAGCGGGAGGAGGGACCTACGAGCAGTACTTC
TRBD1	TRBJ2-7	TRBV24-1	.	CATISGQGPLNNTYEQYF	TGTGCCACCATTTCCGGACAGGGTCCACTTAATAATACCTACGAGCAGTACTTC
.	TRBJ1-5	TRBV20-1	.	CSARDRPDRPQHF	TGCAGTGCTAGAGATCGACCGGACAGGCCCCAGCATTTT
TRBD1	TRBJ1-4	TRBV6-1	.	CASSRQGSEEKLFF	TGTGCCAGCAGCCGACAGGGGAGCGAAGAAAAACTGTTTTTT
.	TRBJ2-7	TRBV2	.	CASMTDEQYF	TGTGCCAGCATGACCGACGAGCAGTACTTC
TRBD2	TRBJ2-1	TRBV6-6	.	CASRLAGPEAYNEQFF	TGTGCCAGCAGACTAGCGGGCCCGGAGGCCTACAATGAGCAGTTCTTC
TRBD2	TRBJ2-5	TRBV5-5	.	CASSFLAGTNQETQYF	TGTGCCAGCAGCTTTCTAGCGGGGACGAACCAAGAGACCCAGTACTTC
TRBD2	TRBJ2-3	TRBV20-1	many	CSATGEAGGGTQYF	TGCAGTGCTACTGGAGAAGCGGGAGGCGGTACGCAGTATTTT
TRBD1	TRBJ1-5	TRBV14	few	CASSQVGGQGTMNQPQHF	TGTGCCAGCAGCCAAGTAGGGGGCCAGGGAACGATGAATCAGCCCCAGCATTTT
.	TRBJ2-2	TRBV14	few	CASSRLGGGTGELFF	TGTGCCAGCAGCCGATTGGGAGGGGGCACCGGGGAGCTGTTTTTT
.	TRBJ1-5	TRBV12-3/TRBV12-4	few	CASSGQPQPQHF	TGTGCCAGCAGCGGACAGCCTCAACCCCAGCATTTT
.	TRBJ2-2	TRBV5-1	few	CASSRETGNTGELFF	TGCGCCAGCAGCCGTGAAACGGGAAACACCGGGGAGCTGTTTTTT
.	TRBJ1-4	TRBV6-6	few	CASSTGANEKLFF	TGTGCCAGCAGTACGGGGGCTAATGAAAAACTGTTTTTT
.	TRBJ1-1	TRBV9	few	CASSVRPGMNTEAFF	TGTGCCAGCAGCGTTAGACCGGGTATGAACACTGAAGCTTTCTTT
.	TRBJ2-5	TRBV20-1	.	CSASPALQETQYF	TGCAGTGCTAGTCCAGCCCTCCAAGAGACCCAGTACTTC
.	TRBJ2-7	TRBV20-1	.	CSARDRDTRYYEQYF	TGCAGTGCTAGAGATAGGGACACTAGATATTACGAGCAGTACTTC
TRBD1	TRBJ1-2	TRBV6-4	.	CASSDLTGSDYTF	TGTGCCAGCAGTGACTTGACAGGGTCGGACTACACCTTC
.	TRBJ2-1	TRBV20-1	.	CSALSGRAANEQFF	TGCAGTGCCCTTAGCGGAAGGGCCGCAAATGAGCAGTTCTTC
TRBD1	TRBJ1-2	TRBV15	few	CATSREGQTNYGYTF	TGTGCCACCAGCAGAGAGGGACAGACAAACTATGGCTACACCTTC
TRBD2	TRBJ2-5	TRBV12-3/TRBV12-4	.	CASTETSRTEFF	TGTGCCAGCACTGAGACTAGCAGGACGGAGTTCTTC
TRBD2	TRBJ2-7	TRBV3-1	.	CASSPYSGSYEQYF	TGTGCCAGCAGCCCCTATAGCGGGAGCTACGAGCAGTACTTC
.	TRBJ2-4	TRBV20-1	.	CSSWQGAGNIQYF	TGCAGTTCCTGGCAAGGGGCTGGAAACATTCAGTACTTC
TRBD2	TRBJ2-7	TRBV12-3/TRBV12-4	few	CASCFGRGYEQYF	TGTGCCAGTTGCTTCGGGAGGGGGTACGAGCAGTACTTC
TRBD1	TRBJ2-7	TRBV6-2/TRBV6-3	.	CASTTGQGFYEQYF	TGTGCCAGCACTACAGGACAGGGTTTCTACGAGCAGTACTTC
.	TRBJ2-2	TRBV29-1	.	CSVEFPQLNTGELFF	TGCAGCGTTGAATTTCCACAGCTGAACACCGGGGAGCTGTTTTTT
.	TRBJ2-7	TRBV5-1	.	CASSFGGYGTYEQYF	TGCGCCAGCAGTTTTGGGGGGTATGGGACCTACGAGCAGTACTTC
.	TRBJ2-7	TRBV6-2/TRBV6-3	few	CASSFRTVLYEQYF	TGTGCCAGCAGTTTTCGGACAGTTCTCTACGAGCAGTACTTC
.	TRBJ1-5	TRBV7-2	few	CASSPEGYSNQPQHF	TGTGCCAGCAGCCCCGAGGGATATAGCAATCAGCCCCAGCATTTT
.	TRBJ2-6	TRBV4-2	few	CASSHGRGSGANVLTF	TGTGCCAGCAGCCATGGACGGGGGTCTGGGGCCAACGTCCTGACTTTC
.	TRBJ2-1	TRBV20-1	once	CSARDHGAGAYNEQFF	TGCAGTGCTAGAGATCATGGGGCGGGGGCTTACAATGAGCAGTTCTTC
.	TRBJ1-2	TRBV25-1	.	CASSERGRVGYTF	TGTGCCAGCAGTGAACGGGGTCGGGTCGGCTACACCTTC
TRBD1	TRBJ2-2	TRBV6-5	few	CASSGTGMPGELFF	TGTGCCAGCAGTGGGACAGGGATGCCCGGGGAGCTGTTTTTT
.	TRBJ2-2	TRBV7-3	.	CASSPTGGELAGELFF	TGTGCCAGCAGCCCGACGGGGGGCGAGTTAGCCGGGGAGCTGTTTTTT
.	TRBJ1-5	TRBV27	few	CASSSSVRQPQHF	TGTGCCAGCAGTTCAAGTGTCAGACAGCCCCAGCATTTT
.	TRBJ2-5	TRBV4-3	.	CASSPRHPGTQYF	TGCGCCAGCAGCCCACGCCACCCAGGGACCCAGTACTTC
TRBD1	TRBJ2-1	TRBV7-8	few	CASSFGFRDRGTNEQFF	TGTGCCAGCAGCTTCGGGTTCCGGGACAGGGGGACGAATGAGCAGTTCTTC
.	TRBJ1-1	TRBV20-1	.	CSARDGRGTEAFF	TGCAGTGCTAGAGATGGGAGGGGCACTGAAGCTTTCTTT
.	TRBJ2-3	TRBV24-1	few	CATSRQGGDTQYF	TGTGCCACCAGTAGACAGGGAGGAGATACGCAGTATTTT
TRBD1	TRBJ2-7	TRBV19	.	CASGTAYEQYF	TGTGCCAGTGGGACAGCCTACGAGCAGTACTTC
TRBD1	TRBJ2-2	TRBV27	few	CASSLGQGLNTGELFF	TGTGCCAGCAGTTTAGGACAGGGCTTGAACACCGGGGAGCTGTTTTTT
TRBD1	TRBJ2-7	TRBV4-1	few	CASSLRTGVYEQYF	TGCGCCAGCAGCCTCCGGACAGGGGTCTACGAGCAGTACTTC
.	TRBJ1-6	TRBV6-4	few	CASRQHGVVNSPLHF	TGTGCCAGCAGGCAGCACGGGGTCGTCAATTCACCCCTCCACTTT
.	TRBJ1-2	TRBV11-2	few	CASSPHYGYTF	TGTGCCAGCAGCCCCCACTATGGCTACACCTTC